These 30 T cell receptor beta chains originate from one sample sequenced in a study of blood T cell repertoires in COVID-19. This table comes from immunoSEQ multiplex PCR, and its TCRdb copy is limited to in-frame clones, with some not included. The profile shows 110,000 or so clones, around 89% of them singletons. The sequencing sample was made of peripheral blood. These receptors were taken from a woman aged 45-60 years with acute or convalescent COVID-19.

V and J are TRBV2 and TRBJ2-7, with D unresolved. Between the trimmed V and J ends, which lost 9 bases and 3 bases, there was a span of 12 bases. The germline V gene has CDR1 SNHLY and CDR2 FYNNEI. The length of the CDR3 is 12 residues. CDR3 in DNA: TGTGCCAGTGGGTGGGCCCTCTACGAGCAGTACTTC. This encodes CASGWALYEQYF.

The chain links TRBV19 to TRBJ1-5; tentatively, D is TRBD1 (5 bases). Germline loops: CDR1 LNHDA, CDR2 SQIVND (reference sequence). Trimming took 8 bases from V and 0 from J, leaving 11 bases between them. The CDR3 length is 14 residues. CDR3 DNA sequence: TGTGCCAGTCGGGAGGGGAATAGCAATCAGCCCCAGCATTTT. Protein: CASREGNSNQPQHF.

The chain is built from TRBV30 and TRBJ2-5; the match to TRBD1 covers 8 bases. Germline CDR1 and CDR2: GTSNPN and SVGIG (reference sequence). The trim removed 0 bases at V and 3 bases at J, leaving 9 bases unmatched. The CDR3 is 16 residues long. The CDR3 reads CAWSVAHVTGEETQYF. The CDR3 bases are TGTGCCTGGAGTGTCGCGCACGTGACAGGGGAAGAGACCCAGTACTTC. Supplemented by reference TRBV30 and TRBJ2-5, the full variable domain reads SQTIHQWPATLVQPVGSPLSLECTVEGTSNPNLYWYRQAAGRGLQLLFYSVGIGQISSEVPQNLSASRPQDRQFILSSKKLLLSDSGFYLCAWSVAHVTGEETQYFGPGTRLLVL.

The V gene is TRBV6-1, the J gene TRBJ2-3; 8 bases are a match to TRBD1. J gave up 6 bases and V 3 bases, and 11 bases lay outside the gene matches. Looked up from germline, CDR1 is MNHNS and CDR2 is SASEGT. CDR3 length: 16 residues. CDR3 nucleotide sequence: TGTGCCAGCAGTGATGCCCCGGACAGGGCCACTGATACGCAGTATTTT. This codes for CASSDAPDRATDTQYF.

This chain joins TRBV2 and TRBJ2-7, with 12 positions matching TRBD1. The CDR3 covers 15 residues. Germline V gene sequence: CDR1 SNHLY, CDR2 FYNNEI. The junction had 8 bases not matched to a gene; V was cut back by 5 bases and J by 6 bases. This CDR3 is CASSLIGTGGVEQYF. The CDR3 DNA is TGTGCCAGCAGTTTGATCGGGACAGGGGGCGTCGAGCAGTACTTC.

The chain is built from TRBV30 and TRBJ1-2, with 8 bases matching TRBD1. Germline CDR1 and CDR2: GTSNPN and SVGIG (reference sequence). The junction had 15 bases not matched to a gene; V was cut back by 5 bases and J by 4 bases. The CDR3 length is 16 residues. As DNA, the CDR3 is TGTGCCTGGTCGTATACTGGACAGGGACGAACCTATGGCTACACCTTC. Translated, it gives CAWSYTGQGRTYGYTF.

The J gene is TRBJ2-1, the V gene TRBV11-2, with D hard to call. The CDR3 has 15 residues. Trimming took 3 bases from V and 6 from J, leaving 15 bases between them. CDR1 and CDR2 (germline): SGHAT, FQNNGV. The DNA for the CDR3 is TGTGCCAGCAGCTTGTTCGACTCCGCCGGCAATGAGCAGTTCTTC. It translates to CASSLFDSAGNEQFF.

J is TRBJ2-2 and V is TRBV12-3 or TRBV12-4; D not resolved. Trimming pared 3 bases from V and 6 bases from J, leaving 5 bases between. The CDR3 has 12 amino acids. The CDR3, as DNA: TGTGCCAGCAGTTTCTTTTCCGGGGAGCTGTTTTTT. It translates to CASSFFSGELFF.

The chain combines TRBV6-5 with TRBJ1-1; D perhaps matches TRBD1 (6 bases). Germline loops: CDR1 MNHEY, CDR2 SVGAGI. Trimming shortened V by 4 bases and J by 5 bases, and 17 bases separated the two germline ends. The CDR3 consists of 15 residues. CDR3 nucleotides: TGTGCCAGCAGTTCGAACAGGGAGAGTAAGACTGAAGCTTTCTTT. Translated: CASSSNRESKTEAFF.

This clone has only one observation. V is TRBV12-3 or TRBV12-4 and J is TRBJ1-1; D call uncertain. V was clipped by 3 bases and J by 2 bases, with 7 bases between them. The length of the CDR3 is 13 residues. The CDR3 DNA follows: TGTGCCAGCAGTTTGAGAGATAACACTGAAGCTTTCTTT. Translating it yields CASSLRDNTEAFF.

The rearrangement joins TRBV7-2 to TRBJ2-7, with 12 bases matching TRBD2. The CDR3 extends over 17 amino acids. CDR1 is SGHTA and CDR2 is FQGNSA in the germline V gene. The V gene end was trimmed by 2 bases and the J gene end by 2 bases; junction bases not matched to a gene: 7. The CDR3 nucleotides are TGTGCCAGCAGCTTACTGGGGACTAGCGGGCCCACCTACGAGCAGTACTTC. This sequence encodes CASSLLGTSGPTYEQYF.

V gene TRBV30 combines with J gene TRBJ1-1, with 9 bases matching TRBD1. The CDR3 is 13 amino acids. Germline values: CDR1 GTSNPN, CDR2 SVGIG (reference sequence). The ends lost 2 bases at V and 4 bases at J; junction bases unmatched: 2. CDR3 amino acids: CAWSTGGLTEAFF. CDR3 nucleotides: TGTGCCTGGAGTACAGGGGGCCTCACTGAAGCTTTCTTT. Full variable domain (rest looked up from reference TRBV30 and TRBJ1-1): SQTIHQWPATLVQPVGSPLSLECTVEGTSNPNLYWYRQAAGRGLQLLFYSVGIGQISSEVPQNLSASRPQDRQFILSSKKLLLSDSGFYLCAWSTGGLTEAFFGQGTRLTVV.

As regards this clone: An end of the junction does not agree with germline; a read error may underlie this. The CDR3 spells CAWSVTGRGNF. DNA of the CDR3: TGTGCCTGGAGTGTAACGGGCAGGGGAAACTTC. This rearrangement joins TRBV30 to TRBJ1-2; tentatively, D is TRBD1 (6 bases). The CDR3 is made up of 11 amino acids. Germline CDR1 GTSNPN, CDR2 SVGIG (reference sequence).

The chain couples TRBV27 to TRBJ2-2; TRBD2 aligns across 10 bases. The CDR3 runs 16 residues. V lost 8 bases, J lost 2 bases, and 8 bases stayed unmatched. Per germline, CDR1 MNHEY and CDR2 SMNVEV (reference sequence). CDR3: CASGSSGRVNTGELFF. The CDR3 nucleotides read TGTGCCAGCGGTTCAAGCGGGAGGGTTAACACCGGGGAGCTGTTTTTT.

The chain has TRBV6-5 and TRBJ2-7; 12 nucleotides match TRBD2. J gave up 4 bases and V 5 bases, and 6 bases lay outside the gene matches. The CDR3 spans 15 residues. Germline CDR1 MNHEY, CDR2 SVGAGI. This CDR3 reads CASSMTSGGRYEQYF. The DNA for the CDR3 is TGTGCCAGCAGTATGACTAGCGGGGGCCGTTACGAGCAGTACTTC.

J is TRBJ2-2 and V is TRBV30; the D gene is possibly TRBD2 (6 bases). Germline V lookup: CDR1 GTSNPN, CDR2 SVGIG (reference sequence). With 0 bases removed from V and 5 bases from J, the gap between germline ends came to 16 bases. The CDR3 is 16 residues long. Written as DNA, the CDR3 is TGTGCCTGGAGTGTAAATGGCGGGGATCTAACCGGGGAGCTGTTTTTT. It yields the protein CAWSVNGGDLTGELFF.

The chain recombines TRBV7-4 with TRBJ2-7; TRBD2 matches at 7 bases. Trimming cost V 9 bases and J 6 bases; bases outside gene matches: 11. This CDR3 contains 13 residues. The germline V gene has CDR1 SGHVT and CDR2 SQSDAQ. The CDR3 nucleotides are TGTGCCAGATCGGGGACTATGTCACCCGAGCAGTACTTC. Translation gives CARSGTMSPEQYF.

This clone was observed once. V gene TRBV4-3 combines with J gene TRBJ2-7; a weak D match, TRBD1 (5 bases). Per the germline V gene, CDR1 is LGHNA and CDR2 is YSLEER. The CDR3 is 15 residues long. With 0 bases removed from V and 0 bases from J, the gap between germline ends came to 9 bases. The CDR3 DNA follows: TGCGCCAGCAGCCAAGATGCAGGGCTCTCCTACGAGCAGTACTTC. Its protein is CASSQDAGLSYEQYF.

The chain recombines TRBV28 with TRBJ2-3, with TRBD2 matching 9 bases. Germline V gene data show CDR1 as MDHEN and CDR2 as SYDVKM. This CDR3 comprises 15 residues. V shed 8 bases, J shed 6 bases, and the junction held 12 bases outside the gene matches. The CDR3 is CASYQGGGAFDTQYF. The CDR3 coding sequence is TGTGCCAGCTATCAGGGCGGGGGGGCCTTTGATACGCAGTATTTT. The variable domain in full, completed from reference TRBV28 and TRBJ2-3, reads DVKVTQSSRYLVKRTGEKVFLECVQDMDHENMFWYRQDPGLGLRLIYFSYDVKMKEKGDIPEGYSVSREKKERFSLILESASTNQTSMYLCASYQGGGAFDTQYFGPGTRLTVL.

This clone was counted only a few times. J is TRBJ2-7 and V is TRBV25-1; 8 bases align to TRBD1. The V gene end was trimmed by 5 bases and the J gene end by 0 bases; junction bases not matched to a gene: 6. The CDR3 is made up of 15 amino acids. The germline V gene has CDR1 MGHDK and CDR2 SYGVNS. The CDR3 bases are TGTGCCAGCAGTAAAGACAGGGGTCACTCCTACGAGCAGTACTTC. Translated: CASSKDRGHSYEQYF.

The gene calls are TRBV7-2 and TRBJ1-2; D call uncertain. The germline V gene encodes CDR1 SGHTA and CDR2 FQGNSA. The CDR3 runs to 12 residues. The V end lost 5 bases, the J end lost 6 bases, and 10 bases lay between the germline ends. Here the CDR3 DNA reads TGTGCCAGCAGCATCGGGTTCCATGGCTACACCTTC. This gives the protein CASSIGFHGYTF.

The rearrangement links TRBV18 to TRBJ2-7, with 9 bases identical to TRBD1. The CDR3 runs 13 residues. J was trimmed by 3 bases and V by 8 bases; bases with no gene match: 5. Germline V gives CDR1 KGHSH, CDR2 LQKENI. As DNA, the CDR3 is TGTGCCAGCGCTGGGGGACAGGGCTACGAGCAGTACTTC. It encodes CASAGGQGYEQYF.

This clone was seen a single time. The chain carries TRBV9 and TRBJ2-3, with 7 nucleotides matching TRBD2. The length of the CDR3 is 16 residues. Germline loops: CDR1 SGDLS, CDR2 YYNGEE. Trimming removed 1 base from V and 4 bases from J; junction bases left unmatched: 9. CDR3 coding DNA: TGTGCCAGCAGCGTATTGGGGCGGGAGAGCTCAGATACGCAGTATTTT. Translated, it gives CASSVLGRESSDTQYF.

The rearrangement uses TRBV2 and TRBJ1-5, with 7 nucleotides matching TRBD1. The CDR3 contains 14 residues. Germline V gene sequence: CDR1 SNHLY, CDR2 FYNNEI. The J segment lost 5 bases and the V segment lost 5 bases, leaving 6 bases of the junction unmatched. CDR3 loop: CASSSTGKDQPQHF. CDR3 DNA sequence: TGTGCCAGCAGTTCGACAGGGAAAGATCAGCCCCAGCATTTT.

In DNA, the CDR3 is TGTGCCACCAGTGACCCAGGGGGGACGGTCTCCTACAATGAGCAGTTCTTC. Amino acid sequence: CATSDPGGTVSYNEQFF. V and J are TRBV24-1 and TRBJ2-1; D is perhaps TRBD1 (7 bases). Germline lookup yields CDR1 KGHDR and CDR2 SFDVKD. There are 17 residues in the CDR3. Trimming removed 4 bases at V and 0 bases at J, with 15 bases between.

The gene calls are TRBV14 and TRBJ1-5; D remains unclear. The V gene lost 6 bases and the J gene lost 8 bases, with 17 bases spanning the gap. CDR1 and CDR2 from the germline V gene are SGHDN and FVKESK. CDR3 length: 14 residues. The CDR3 coding sequence is TGTGCCAGCAGTTATATCGGTCGGGTGGAGCCCCAGCATTTT. Its protein product is CASSYIGRVEPQHF.

The V call is TRBV9, the J call TRBJ1-1; 8 bases match TRBD1. The CDR3 extends over 16 amino acids. In germline, CDR1 is SGDLS, CDR2 YYNGEE. Trimming cost V 0 bases and J 2 bases; bases outside gene matches: 6. CDR3 nucleotide sequence: TGTGCCAGCAGCGTAGGGACAGGGAGTGTAAACACTGAAGCTTTCTTT. Protein product: CASSVGTGSVNTEAFF.

The rearrangement links TRBV6-8 to TRBJ2-4; the match to TRBD1 covers 9 bases. The CDR3 length is 18 residues. Germline CDR1 is MNHGY and CDR2 is SAAAGT. Germline trimming cut 8 bases from V and 0 bases from J; bases unmatched to any gene: 14. The CDR3 sequence is CASLARQGVQLAKNIQYF. DNA of the CDR3: TGTGCCAGCCTCGCCAGACAGGGGGTTCAATTAGCCAAAAACATTCAGTACTTC.

This chain uses TRBV2 with TRBJ2-5; D remains ambiguous. The germline CDR1 and CDR2 sequences are SNHLY and FYNNEI. This CDR3 comprises 15 residues. V shed 2 bases and J shed 3 bases, with 13 bases lying between them. The CDR3 DNA sequence: TGTGCCAGCAGTGAATCAAGTTTTGGAGAAGAGACCCAGTACTTC. It encodes CASSESSFGEETQYF.

The chain combines TRBV9 with TRBJ2-7; 10 bases are shared with TRBD2. Germline V gene lookup returns CDR1 SGDLS and CDR2 YYNGEE. V dropped 2 bases and J dropped 1; count of bases not matched to a gene: 6. This CDR3 contains 16 residues. In DNA form, the CDR3 reads TGTGCCAGCAGCGTGCAAGCGGGAGGGCCGTCCTACGAGCAGTACTTC. As protein: CASSVQAGGPSYEQYF.